Listed below are T cell receptor beta chains from one sample, sequenced in a study of CD8+CD57+ T cells in acquired aplastic anemia. In TCRdb, the reads were re-called with MiXCR into one record per CDR3 protein. This table has 180,000 or so distinct CDR3 sequences, roughly 65% appearing once. The specimen was sorted CD4+, CD8+, or CD8+CD57+ T cells (not recorded which) from PBMCs. The receptors shown here come from a human donor with aplastic anemia. CDR3s leave out the opening cysteine and the closing phenylalanine or tryptophan.

cdr3_length,v_call,j_call,cdr3_aa
9,TRBV29-1,TRBJ1-2,SVEGSNGYT
11,TRBV12-3/TRBV12-4,TRBJ2-1,ASSPGGAHEQF
11,TRBV10-3,TRBJ2-7,AIRGTDSYEQY
13,TRBV5-6,TRBJ2-7,ASSINGGSTYEQY
12,TRBV6-1,TRBJ1-1,ASSLEGYATEAF
13,TRBV6-4,TRBJ1-6,ASSEDPGQSSPLH
15,TRBV24-1,TRBJ2-1,ATSDPRTSGGGHEQF
12,TRBV11-2,TRBJ2-3,ASSLGRGADEQY
10,TRBV7-3,TRBJ2-3,ASRLQGGSQY
12,TRBV9,TRBJ2-1,ASSVLGDRHEQF
9,TRBV6-4,TRBJ2-3,ASSCTDTQY
16,TRBV25-1,TRBJ2-3,ASSPRWGVPGGADTQY
14,TRBV4-1,TRBJ1-2,ASSQDWSTSNYGYT
15,TRBV10-3,TRBJ2-5,AISESRVGAEKETQY
11,TRBV12-3/TRBV12-4,TRBJ1-2,ASSFSEENGYT
14,TRBV7-2,TRBJ1-6,ASSLASGSYNSPLH
12,TRBV15,TRBJ2-1,ATSRVKQGNEQF
11,TRBV20-1,TRBJ2-7,SARGGTTYEQY
14,TRBV7-2,TRBJ1-1,ASSFGQGPQNTEAF
12,TRBV25-1,TRBJ1-4,ASSESGTVEKLF
12,TRBV7-9,TRBJ2-7,ASSLANRAYEQY
15,TRBV7-8,TRBJ2-1,ASSSAPWTSGSDEQF
11,TRBV5-1,TRBJ2-7,ASSSGQLYEQY
12,TRBV19,TRBJ1-2,ASRDRDGSYGYT
10,TRBV10-2,TRBJ1-2,ASSPETDGYT
9,TRBV2,TRBJ2-7,ASRTLWEQY
12,TRBV19,TRBJ2-1,ASARGGGASEQF
12,TRBV5-1,TRBJ2-7,ASSKQGELYEQY
13,TRBV12-5,TRBJ1-5,ASGLVPLSNQPQH